These 7 T cell receptor beta chains came from one sample sequenced in a study of blood T cells in healthy people across ages. Primers used in a second PCR of about 7 to 12 cycles were a sample-barcoded 5' primer and a J-beta primer mix. TCRdb processed the 5' RACE reads anew with MiXCR; each CDR3 protein has one entry. The table includes around 1.7 million distinct CDR3 sequences, about 28% detected once. Sequenced: blood. The source of these receptors is a woman in her thirties in good health.

The rearrangement links TRBV12-3 or TRBV12-4 to TRBJ2-7; 9 bases are shared with TRBD1. J lost 6 bases, V lost 3 bases, and 9 bases had no gene match. CDR3 length equals 15 residues. The CDR3 sequence: CASSFWTGEFSEQYF. In DNA form, the CDR3 reads TGTGCCAGCAGTTTCTGGACAGGGGAATTTAGCGAGCAGTACTTC.

Turning to this clonotype: Given a much more abundant clone one base away, this may be a read error. This chain connects TRBV10-3 to TRBJ2-5, with a weak D call TRBD2 (5 bases). Per germline, CDR1 ENHRY and CDR2 SYGVKD. CDR3 length: 16 residues. V lost 3 bases and J 1 base, leaving 15 bases between the germline ends. This chain's CDR3 is CAISDPVTSSQETQYF. For the CDR3, the DNA is TGTGCCATCAGTGACCCGGTCACTAGTAGCCAAGAGACCCAGTACTTC.

This clonotype was counted many times. The chain links TRBV6-2 or TRBV6-3 to TRBJ2-1; the match to TRBD2 covers 7 bases. In germline, CDR1 is MNHEY, CDR2 SVGEGT. Trimming removed 6 bases from V and 0 bases from J; junction bases left unmatched: 5. The CDR3 loop spans 15 amino acids. CDR3 bases: TGTGCCAGCAGCCGAGCGGGGAGCTCCTACAATGAGCAGTTCTTC. Its protein product is CASSRAGSSYNEQFF.

The table lists this clonotype with many counts. The chain joins TRBV10-3 to TRBJ2-7; 9 bases map to TRBD2. V shed 2 bases and J 1 base; nucleotides not matched to a gene: 3. The CDR3 extends over 15 amino acids. Germline CDR1 reads ENHRY; CDR2 reads SYGVKD. In DNA, the CDR3 is TGTGCCATCAGTGAGGGAGCGGGGGGATCCTACGAGCAGTACTTC. Amino acids: CAISEGAGGSYEQYF.

V and J are TRBV10-3 and TRBJ1-6, with 9 bases aligning to TRBD1. CDR3 length equals 15 residues. Germline lookup yields CDR1 ENHRY and CDR2 SYGVKD. V lost 6 bases, J lost 6 bases, and 6 bases stayed unmatched. CDR3 in amino acids: CAIRPGQGFNSPLHF. The CDR3 bases are TGTGCCATCAGACCGGGACAGGGTTTTAATTCACCCCTCCACTTT.

The V call is TRBV11-3, the J call TRBJ2-5, with 11 bases fitting TRBD1. Looked up from germline, CDR1 is SGHNT and CDR2 is YENEEA. The junction had 11 bases not matched to a gene; V was cut back by 4 bases and J by 4 bases. The CDR3 has 17 residues. CDR3: CASSSGSGTGGRETQYF. Here the CDR3 DNA reads TGTGCCAGCAGCTCGGGCTCCGGGACAGGGGGTAGAGAGACCCAGTACTTC.

This clonotype was observed a handful of times. The genes are TRBV12-3 or TRBV12-4 and TRBJ1-1; D gene ambiguous. The ends were cut back, 1 base at V and 5 bases at J, with 8 bases in the middle. CDR3 length equals 13 residues. CDR3 loop: CASSLEVTTEAFF. In nucleotides, the CDR3 is TGTGCCAGCAGTTTAGAGGTAACAACTGAAGCTTTCTTT.